The rows below give T cell receptor beta chains drawn from one sample of a study of blood T cell repertoires in COVID-19. Clones were read by immunoSEQ multiplex PCR, and TCRdb kept only the in-frame ones, dropping some. The table records a few hundred thousand clones, roughly 87% of them present only once. Sequencing was carried out using peripheral blood. These receptors all come from a woman in her late teens or twenties who had recovered from COVID-19. Each CDR3 is given with its conserved first and last residue. Fields, in order: CDR3 DNA, CDR3 protein, D gene, J gene, V gene, clone size. The D gene is left open where the match is weak. Where a row states a size, it is once, few, many or the class of an expanded clone; other rows omit it.

CDR3nt: TGTGCCAGCTCACCCCCAGGGAAGCGGGAGACTGAAGCTTTCTTT; CDR3aa: CASSPPGKRETEAFF; d_gene: NA; j_gene: TRBJ1-1; v_gene: TRBV18; abundance: NA
CDR3nt: TGTGCCAGCAGTTCATGGACACTTAACTATGGCTACACCTTC; CDR3aa: CASSSWTLNYGYTF; d_gene: NA; j_gene: TRBJ1-2; v_gene: TRBV28; abundance: NA
CDR3nt: TGTGCCAGCAGCTTTTGGGCGGGAGCCCTCCATGAGCAGTTCTTC; CDR3aa: CASSFWAGALHEQFF; d_gene: TRBD2; j_gene: TRBJ2-1; v_gene: TRBV7-9; abundance: NA
CDR3nt: TGTGCCAGCAGCCAGGGCCCGGGACAGTTGCTGTACGAGCAGTACTTC; CDR3aa: CASSQGPGQLLYEQYF; d_gene: TRBD1; j_gene: TRBJ2-7; v_gene: TRBV3-1/TRBV3-2; abundance: NA
CDR3nt: TGTGCCAGCAGCCGCCGGGGGACCAAAAACATTCAGTACTTC; CDR3aa: CASSRRGTKNIQYF; d_gene: NA; j_gene: TRBJ2-4; v_gene: TRBV14; abundance: NA
CDR3nt: TGTGCCAGCTACTCAGGGACTTATAATTCACCCCTCCACTTT; CDR3aa: CASYSGTYNSPLHF; d_gene: NA; j_gene: TRBJ1-6; v_gene: TRBV3-1/TRBV3-2; abundance: NA
CDR3nt: TGTGCCAGCAGCGTGAGTACTAGCGGGTCCTACGAGCAGTACTTC; CDR3aa: CASSVSTSGSYEQYF; d_gene: TRBD2; j_gene: TRBJ2-7; v_gene: TRBV9; abundance: NA
CDR3nt: TGTGCCAGCAGCCCGGGGGGGCTAGCGGGGGGAAAAGAGACCCAGTACTTC; CDR3aa: CASSPGGLAGGKETQYF; d_gene: TRBD2; j_gene: TRBJ2-5; v_gene: TRBV4-2; abundance: NA
CDR3nt: TGTGCCAGCAGCACAGACAGGGGTACAGACGAGCAGTACTTC; CDR3aa: CASSTDRGTDEQYF; d_gene: TRBD1; j_gene: TRBJ2-7; v_gene: TRBV5-4; abundance: NA
CDR3nt: TGTGCCAGCTCACCATTCTTCCGGGAGGGGGCCGAGCAGTACTTC; CDR3aa: CASSPFFREGAEQYF; d_gene: NA; j_gene: TRBJ2-7; v_gene: TRBV18; abundance: NA
CDR3nt: TGTGCCAGCTACTCCACCGGGGAGCTGTTTTTT; CDR3aa: CASYSTGELFF; d_gene: NA; j_gene: TRBJ2-2; v_gene: TRBV6-5; abundance: NA
CDR3nt: TGTGCCAGCAGTTCGTGGACAGGGGGTGGCTATGGCTACACCTTC; CDR3aa: CASSSWTGGGYGYTF; d_gene: TRBD1; j_gene: TRBJ1-2; v_gene: TRBV27; abundance: NA
CDR3nt: TGTGCCAGCAGCACTCAACCTCGGACAGCTAACTATGGCTACACCTTC; CDR3aa: CASSTQPRTANYGYTF; d_gene: NA; j_gene: TRBJ1-2; v_gene: TRBV5-8; abundance: NA
CDR3nt: TGTGCCAGCAGCAAAACCAAGTCTGTGGCATATAATTCACCCCTCCACTTT; CDR3aa: CASSKTKSVAYNSPLHF; d_gene: NA; j_gene: TRBJ1-6; v_gene: TRBV21-1; abundance: NA
CDR3nt: TGTGCCAGCGGATCCACAGGGACGCACGGCTACACCTTC; CDR3aa: CASGSTGTHGYTF; d_gene: NA; j_gene: TRBJ1-2; v_gene: TRBV9; abundance: NA
CDR3nt: TGTGCCAGCAGTGACGTAGGGGGCTCCTACGAGCAGTACTTC; CDR3aa: CASSDVGGSYEQYF; d_gene: NA; j_gene: TRBJ2-7; v_gene: TRBV6-4; abundance: NA
CDR3nt: TGTGCCAGCAGTCGCGACAGGGAAGTATCTGGCTACACCTTC; CDR3aa: CASSRDREVSGYTF; d_gene: TRBD1; j_gene: TRBJ1-2; v_gene: TRBV6-2/TRBV6-3; abundance: NA
CDR3nt: TGTGCCAGCAGCTCACGGTCCACTGGCCAAGAGACCCAGTACTTC; CDR3aa: CASSSRSTGQETQYF; d_gene: NA; j_gene: TRBJ2-5; v_gene: TRBV11-3; abundance: NA
CDR3nt: TGTGCCAGTAGTACCGGGGGACTAGCGGGAGTGGTTGAGCAGTTCTTC; CDR3aa: CASSTGGLAGVVEQFF; d_gene: TRBD2; j_gene: TRBJ2-1; v_gene: TRBV19; abundance: once
CDR3nt: TGTGCCAGCAGCTGGGGTTTTGGGGACAGTCTTACAAAACTGTTTTTT; CDR3aa: CASSWGFGDSLTKLFF; d_gene: TRBD1; j_gene: TRBJ1-4; v_gene: TRBV5-8; abundance: NA
CDR3nt: TGTGCCAGCAGTTATTCCGGGACACGGAACACCGGGGAGCTGTTTTTT; CDR3aa: CASSYSGTRNTGELFF; d_gene: NA; j_gene: TRBJ2-2; v_gene: TRBV6-2/TRBV6-3; abundance: NA
CDR3nt: TGTGCCAGCAGTTCAGGACAGGGAGGGCAGCCCCAGCATTTT; CDR3aa: CASSSGQGGQPQHF; d_gene: TRBD1; j_gene: TRBJ1-5; v_gene: TRBV6-5; abundance: NA
CDR3nt: TGCGCCAGCAGCCAAGATCCTACAGGGAACACTGAAGCTTTCTTT; CDR3aa: CASSQDPTGNTEAFF; d_gene: NA; j_gene: TRBJ1-1; v_gene: TRBV4-3; abundance: once
CDR3nt: TGCGCCAGCAGCCCGGGACTAGCAGAACCTGGGGTGGAGACCCAGTACTTC; CDR3aa: CASSPGLAEPGVETQYF; d_gene: TRBD2; j_gene: TRBJ2-5; v_gene: TRBV5-1; abundance: NA
CDR3nt: TGTGCCAGCAGCCAAACAGTGGGGCCCCAGCATTTT; CDR3aa: CASSQTVGPQHF; d_gene: NA; j_gene: TRBJ1-5; v_gene: TRBV14; abundance: NA
CDR3nt: TGTGCCAGCAGTGAGGCAGGGAAAGGAGCTTTCTTT; CDR3aa: CASSEAGKGAFF; d_gene: NA; j_gene: TRBJ1-1; v_gene: TRBV25-1; abundance: few
CDR3nt: TGTGCCAGTAGTATAACAGGCCCTAATTCACCCCTCCACTTT; CDR3aa: CASSITGPNSPLHF; d_gene: NA; j_gene: TRBJ1-6; v_gene: TRBV19; abundance: few
CDR3nt: TGTGCCAGCACCTCAGGTCGGACAGGGGTCGGAGAGCAGTACTTC; CDR3aa: CASTSGRTGVGEQYF; d_gene: TRBD1; j_gene: TRBJ2-7; v_gene: TRBV6-5; abundance: NA
CDR3nt: TGTGCCAGTAGTATTGATCAGGGTGAGCAGTTCTTC; CDR3aa: CASSIDQGEQFF; d_gene: NA; j_gene: TRBJ2-1; v_gene: TRBV19; abundance: NA
CDR3nt: TGTGCCAGCAGCGAAGGACACGGAACGTCAAAAGAATATTTT; CDR3aa: CASSEGHGTSKEYF; d_gene: NA; j_gene: TRBJ1-3; v_gene: TRBV9; abundance: NA
CDR3nt: TGTGCCAGCAGCGTAGGGGGAACGGACAGGGGTTCTGAAGCTTTCTTT; CDR3aa: CASSVGGTDRGSEAFF; d_gene: TRBD1; j_gene: TRBJ1-1; v_gene: TRBV9; abundance: NA
CDR3nt: TGTGCCAGCAGGACCCATCAGGGCACTGGAAACACCATATATTTT; CDR3aa: CASRTHQGTGNTIYF; d_gene: NA; j_gene: TRBJ1-3; v_gene: TRBV6-6; abundance: NA
CDR3nt: TGCATCCATGGGACAGGCCATGCCGGGAACACTGAAGCTTTCTTT; CDR3aa: CIHGTGHAGNTEAFF; d_gene: TRBD1; j_gene: TRBJ1-1; v_gene: TRBV29-1; abundance: NA
CDR3nt: TGTGCCAGCTCACCCCAGGGACTTTGGGATGAGCAGTTCTTC; CDR3aa: CASSPQGLWDEQFF; d_gene: NA; j_gene: TRBJ2-1; v_gene: TRBV18; abundance: NA
CDR3nt: TGTGCCAGCAGAACTACAGGGGGAACCGGGGAGCTGTTTTTT; CDR3aa: CASRTTGGTGELFF; d_gene: TRBD1; j_gene: TRBJ2-2; v_gene: TRBV7-3; abundance: once
CDR3nt: TGTGCCAGCAGCTCCGGGACAGCGGCCTTCGAGCAGTACTTC; CDR3aa: CASSSGTAAFEQYF; d_gene: TRBD1; j_gene: TRBJ2-7; v_gene: TRBV9; abundance: once
CDR3nt: TGTGCCAGCAGCCTAGTTCCGGGCGAGCAGTACTTC; CDR3aa: CASSLVPGEQYF; d_gene: NA; j_gene: TRBJ2-7; v_gene: TRBV9; abundance: NA